Listed below are T cell receptor beta chains from one sample, sequenced in a study of T-cell memory formation after mild COVID-19. TCRdb passed the 5' RACE reads through MiXCR, listing each CDR3 protein once. The data contain 300,000 to 400,000 distinct CDR3 sequences, approximately 15% of them singletons. Sequences were obtained from PBMCs or a T cell subset sorted from them (not recorded which). The receptor source for this set is a man younger than 35 who had mild COVID-19 (a few samples of this study predate the infection). Cell type and time point are not known. Both conserved end residues are part of each CDR3. Each record gives: V gene, D gene, CDR3 length, clone size, J gene, CDR3 protein, CDR3 DNA. A D gene is named only where the DNA matches it firmly. Clone size is shown for a subset of rows, as once, few, many or a class of expanded clone.

V gene: TRBV2
D gene: .
CDR3 length: 12
clone size: many
J gene: TRBJ1-6
CDR3 protein: CATAQDNSPLHF
CDR3 DNA: TGTGCCACCGCTCAAGATAATTCACCCCTCCACTTT

V gene: TRBV7-2
D gene: .
CDR3 length: 14
clone size: few
J gene: TRBJ2-7
CDR3 protein: CASSLVGGVDEQYF
CDR3 DNA: TGTGCCAGCAGCTTAGTAGGGGGGGTGGACGAGCAGTACTTC

V gene: TRBV29-1
D gene: .
CDR3 length: 12
clone size: .
J gene: TRBJ2-5
CDR3 protein: CSVEVISETQYF
CDR3 DNA: TGCAGCGTTGAAGTGATATCGGAGACCCAGTACTTC

V gene: TRBV30
D gene: .
CDR3 length: 13
clone size: many
J gene: TRBJ1-1
CDR3 protein: CAWSVLLNTEAFF
CDR3 DNA: TGTGCCTGGAGTGTACTCCTGAACACTGAAGCTTTCTTT

V gene: TRBV7-8
D gene: .
CDR3 length: 12
clone size: .
J gene: TRBJ2-3
CDR3 protein: CASSPPVDTQYF
CDR3 DNA: TGTGCCAGCAGCCCCCCCGTGGATACGCAGTATTTT

V gene: TRBV29-1
D gene: TRBD1
CDR3 length: 12
clone size: .
J gene: TRBJ1-2
CDR3 protein: CSVRDREYGYTF
CDR3 DNA: TGCAGCGTTCGGGACAGGGAATATGGCTACACCTTC

V gene: TRBV24-1
D gene: .
CDR3 length: 18
clone size: few
J gene: TRBJ2-6
CDR3 protein: CATSEGQGISSGANVLTF
CDR3 DNA: TGTGCCACCAGTGAGGGTCAGGGGATTTCCTCTGGGGCCAACGTCCTGACTTTC

V gene: TRBV10-3
D gene: .
CDR3 length: 14
clone size: few
J gene: TRBJ2-1
CDR3 protein: CAISESGASNEQFF
CDR3 DNA: TGTGCCATCAGTGAGTCGGGGGCTTCCAATGAGCAGTTCTTC

V gene: TRBV28
D gene: .
CDR3 length: 12
clone size: few
J gene: TRBJ2-3
CDR3 protein: CASSLEARTQYF
CDR3 DNA: TGTGCCAGCAGTTTAGAAGCCCGTACGCAGTATTTT

V gene: TRBV27
D gene: .
CDR3 length: 13
clone size: few
J gene: TRBJ1-6
CDR3 protein: CASSLALASPLHF
CDR3 DNA: TGTGCCAGCAGTTTGGCACTGGCTTCACCCCTCCACTTT

V gene: TRBV2
D gene: TRBD1
CDR3 length: 16
clone size: few
J gene: TRBJ2-4
CDR3 protein: CASSDWGQGAKNIQYF
CDR3 DNA: TGTGCCAGCAGTGATTGGGGACAGGGGGCCAAAAACATTCAGTACTTC

V gene: TRBV7-9
D gene: TRBD2
CDR3 length: 15
clone size: many
J gene: TRBJ2-1
CDR3 protein: CASMAGGPFAHEQFF
CDR3 DNA: TGTGCCAGTATGGCGGGGGGGCCTTTTGCTCATGAGCAGTTCTTC

V gene: TRBV5-4
D gene: TRBD1
CDR3 length: 16
clone size: few
J gene: TRBJ2-3
CDR3 protein: CASSSGQLRSTDTQYF
CDR3 DNA: TGTGCCAGCAGCTCGGGACAGCTCAGAAGCACAGATACGCAGTATTTT

V gene: TRBV7-8
D gene: TRBD2
CDR3 length: 15
clone size: few
J gene: TRBJ2-1
CDR3 protein: CASSFETSGYNEQFF
CDR3 DNA: TGTGCCAGCAGCTTTGAGACTAGCGGATACAATGAGCAGTTCTTC

V gene: TRBV7-2
D gene: .
CDR3 length: 15
clone size: few
J gene: TRBJ1-5
CDR3 protein: CASSPGGGGDQPQHF
CDR3 DNA: TGTGCCAGCAGCCCGGGGGGGGGCGGAGATCAGCCCCAGCATTTT

V gene: TRBV29-1
D gene: .
CDR3 length: 11
clone size: few
J gene: TRBJ1-2
CDR3 protein: CSVGGDYGYTF
CDR3 DNA: TGCAGCGTTGGTGGGGACTATGGCTACACCTTC

V gene: TRBV6-5
D gene: .
CDR3 length: 12
clone size: few
J gene: TRBJ2-1
CDR3 protein: CASSNQGDEQFF
CDR3 DNA: TGTGCCAGCAGTAATCAGGGCGATGAGCAGTTCTTC

V gene: TRBV15
D gene: TRBD2
CDR3 length: 13
clone size: .
J gene: TRBJ2-3
CDR3 protein: CATQTSGTDTQYF
CDR3 DNA: TGTGCCACCCAGACTAGCGGCACAGATACGCAGTATTTT

V gene: TRBV10-3
D gene: .
CDR3 length: 13
clone size: .
J gene: TRBJ2-3
CDR3 protein: CAIKGISTDTQYF
CDR3 DNA: TGTGCCATCAAGGGGATCAGCACAGATACGCAGTATTTT

V gene: TRBV5-1
D gene: TRBD2
CDR3 length: 16
clone size: few
J gene: TRBJ2-1
CDR3 protein: CASSRALLASHNEQFF
CDR3 DNA: TGCGCCAGCAGCAGGGCGTTACTAGCGTCGCACAATGAGCAGTTCTTC

V gene: TRBV28
D gene: TRBD1
CDR3 length: 15
clone size: .
J gene: TRBJ1-5
CDR3 protein: CASSRRTGGFQPQHF
CDR3 DNA: TGTGCCAGCAGTCGCAGGACAGGGGGCTTTCAGCCCCAGCATTTT

V gene: TRBV11-2
D gene: .
CDR3 length: 14
clone size: many
J gene: TRBJ2-3
CDR3 protein: CASSFRTWEDTQYF
CDR3 DNA: TGTGCCAGCAGCTTCCGGACGTGGGAGGATACGCAGTATTTT

V gene: TRBV5-1
D gene: .
CDR3 length: 18
clone size: few
J gene: TRBJ2-5
CDR3 protein: CASSLPGAALGLQETQYF
CDR3 DNA: TGCGCCAGCAGCTTACCCGGGGCCGCTTTGGGACTCCAAGAGACCCAGTACTTC

V gene: TRBV7-2
D gene: .
CDR3 length: 13
clone size: few
J gene: TRBJ1-2
CDR3 protein: CASNTNRAFGYTF
CDR3 DNA: TGTGCCAGCAACACAAATCGGGCGTTTGGCTACACCTTC

V gene: TRBV28
D gene: .
CDR3 length: 16
clone size: few
J gene: TRBJ2-3
CDR3 protein: CASSLYAGATTDTQYF
CDR3 DNA: TGTGCCAGCAGTTTATATGCGGGGGCCACCACAGATACGCAGTATTTT

V gene: TRBV28
D gene: TRBD1
CDR3 length: 14
clone size: few
J gene: TRBJ1-4
CDR3 protein: CASSTGTVNEKLFF
CDR3 DNA: TGTGCCAGCAGCACCGGGACAGTGAATGAAAAACTGTTTTTT

V gene: TRBV10-3
D gene: .
CDR3 length: 15
clone size: few
J gene: TRBJ2-3
CDR3 protein: CATLFGLGLTDTQYF
CDR3 DNA: TGTGCCACCCTCTTTGGACTGGGCCTCACAGATACGCAGTATTTT

V gene: TRBV12-3/TRBV12-4
D gene: .
CDR3 length: 12
clone size: .
J gene: TRBJ2-7
CDR3 protein: CASSLDFRQQYF
CDR3 DNA: TGTGCCAGCAGTTTAGATTTCCGACAGCAGTACTTC

V gene: TRBV3-1
D gene: .
CDR3 length: 13
clone size: few
J gene: TRBJ2-5
CDR3 protein: CASSQVVSETQYF
CDR3 DNA: TGTGCCAGCAGCCAAGTGGTCTCCGAGACCCAGTACTTC

V gene: TRBV7-2
D gene: .
CDR3 length: 15
clone size: .
J gene: TRBJ1-5
CDR3 protein: CASSEAGAGNQPQHF
CDR3 DNA: TGTGCCAGCAGCGAGGCAGGGGCCGGTAATCAGCCCCAGCATTTT

V gene: TRBV4-1
D gene: .
CDR3 length: 12
clone size: .
J gene: TRBJ2-3
CDR3 protein: CASSQVSDTQYF
CDR3 DNA: TGCGCCAGCAGCCAAGTGTCCGATACGCAGTATTTT

V gene: TRBV11-2
D gene: .
CDR3 length: 15
clone size: few
J gene: TRBJ2-3
CDR3 protein: CASSLESGPGSTQYF
CDR3 DNA: TGTGCCAGCAGCTTAGAATCGGGACCCGGGAGTACGCAGTATTTT

V gene: TRBV5-1
D gene: .
CDR3 length: 15
clone size: many
J gene: TRBJ2-1
CDR3 protein: CASSLVQEIYNEQFF
CDR3 DNA: TGCGCCAGCAGCTTGGTACAGGAGATCTACAATGAGCAGTTCTTC

V gene: TRBV5-6
D gene: .
CDR3 length: 17
clone size: many
J gene: TRBJ2-2
CDR3 protein: CASNLRGSYANTGELFF
CDR3 DNA: TGTGCCAGCAACTTAAGGGGCAGTTACGCGAACACCGGGGAGCTGTTTTTT

V gene: TRBV29-1
D gene: .
CDR3 length: 13
clone size: few
J gene: TRBJ1-1
CDR3 protein: CSVEEGTYTEAFF
CDR3 DNA: TGCAGCGTTGAAGAAGGGACATACACTGAAGCTTTCTTT

V gene: TRBV6-2/TRBV6-3
D gene: .
CDR3 length: 16
clone size: .
J gene: TRBJ1-6
CDR3 protein: CASRKVRDPSSSPLHF
CDR3 DNA: TGTGCCAGCAGAAAAGTCCGGGACCCAAGCAGTTCACCCCTCCACTTT

V gene: TRBV5-5
D gene: TRBD1
CDR3 length: 14
clone size: few
J gene: TRBJ2-7
CDR3 protein: CASSWGQGTYEQYF
CDR3 DNA: TGTGCCAGCAGCTGGGGACAGGGCACCTACGAGCAGTACTTC

V gene: TRBV20-1
D gene: .
CDR3 length: 12
clone size: .
J gene: TRBJ1-2
CDR3 protein: CSARERDYGYTF
CDR3 DNA: TGCAGTGCTAGAGAGAGGGACTATGGCTACACCTTC

V gene: TRBV7-2
D gene: .
CDR3 length: 14
clone size: .
J gene: TRBJ2-3
CDR3 protein: CASSLVGFTDTQYF
CDR3 DNA: TGTGCCAGCAGCTTAGTGGGTTTTACAGATACGCAGTATTTT

V gene: TRBV5-1
D gene: .
CDR3 length: 16
clone size: few
J gene: TRBJ2-3
CDR3 protein: CASSPTTGLQVDTQYF
CDR3 DNA: TGCGCCAGCAGCCCCACCACAGGACTCCAGGTAGATACGCAGTATTTT

V gene: TRBV18
D gene: TRBD1
CDR3 length: 13
clone size: .
J gene: TRBJ1-2
CDR3 protein: CASLSGQGIGYTF
CDR3 DNA: TGTGCCAGCCTCTCGGGACAGGGAATTGGCTACACCTTC

V gene: TRBV28
D gene: .
CDR3 length: 11
clone size: few
J gene: TRBJ2-3
CDR3 protein: CAGGVLDTQYF
CDR3 DNA: TGTGCTGGGGGCGTACTGGATACGCAGTATTTT

V gene: TRBV4-3
D gene: TRBD1
CDR3 length: 15
clone size: few
J gene: TRBJ1-2
CDR3 protein: CASSQSERTGEGYTF
CDR3 DNA: TGCGCCAGCAGCCAATCGGAGCGGACAGGGGAGGGCTACACCTTC

V gene: TRBV5-4
D gene: .
CDR3 length: 15
clone size: few
J gene: TRBJ2-3
CDR3 protein: CASSFSSDPTDTQYF
CDR3 DNA: TGTGCCAGCAGCTTTTCTAGCGACCCCACAGATACGCAGTATTTT

V gene: TRBV7-2
D gene: .
CDR3 length: 14
clone size: few
J gene: TRBJ2-4
CDR3 protein: CASSSTVSKNIQYF
CDR3 DNA: TGTGCCAGCAGCTCGACGGTGAGCAAAAACATTCAGTACTTC

V gene: TRBV5-1
D gene: .
CDR3 length: 18
clone size: few
J gene: TRBJ2-5
CDR3 protein: CASSFRNGPQGGWKTQYF
CDR3 DNA: TGCGCCAGCAGCTTCAGGAACGGACCGCAGGGCGGTTGGAAGACCCAGTACTTC

V gene: TRBV12-3/TRBV12-4
D gene: .
CDR3 length: 13
clone size: many
J gene: TRBJ1-1
CDR3 protein: CASSLAQGTEAFF
CDR3 DNA: TGTGCCAGCAGTTTAGCGCAGGGGACTGAAGCTTTCTTT

V gene: TRBV9
D gene: TRBD1
CDR3 length: 14
clone size: .
J gene: TRBJ2-7
CDR3 protein: CASSVGTGVYEQYF
CDR3 DNA: TGTGCCAGCAGCGTAGGGACAGGGGTCTACGAGCAGTACTTC

V gene: TRBV9
D gene: .
CDR3 length: 12
clone size: few
J gene: TRBJ1-4
CDR3 protein: CASSGPPEKLFF
CDR3 DNA: TGTGCCAGCAGCGGGCCCCCGGAAAAACTGTTTTTT

V gene: TRBV5-1
D gene: TRBD1
CDR3 length: 14
clone size: few
J gene: TRBJ2-7
CDR3 protein: CASKGQGSSYEQYF
CDR3 DNA: TGCGCCAGCAAAGGACAGGGGAGCTCCTACGAGCAGTACTTC

V gene: TRBV5-1
D gene: TRBD1
CDR3 length: 16
clone size: .
J gene: TRBJ2-7
CDR3 protein: CASSWETGTGGVEQYF
CDR3 DNA: TGCGCCAGCAGCTGGGAAACCGGGACAGGGGGCGTAGAGCAGTACTTC

V gene: TRBV12-3/TRBV12-4
D gene: .
CDR3 length: 13
clone size: few
J gene: TRBJ2-3
CDR3 protein: CASSLLSGDTQYF
CDR3 DNA: TGTGCCAGCTCCTTACTGAGTGGAGATACGCAGTATTTT

V gene: TRBV7-9
D gene: TRBD1
CDR3 length: 13
clone size: many
J gene: TRBJ1-1
CDR3 protein: CASSGQGGTEAFF
CDR3 DNA: TGTGCCAGCAGCGGACAGGGAGGCACTGAAGCTTTCTTT

V gene: TRBV9
D gene: .
CDR3 length: 14
clone size: .
J gene: TRBJ2-7
CDR3 protein: CASSVSATTYEQYF
CDR3 DNA: TGTGCCAGCAGCGTCTCAGCAACAACCTACGAGCAGTACTTC

V gene: TRBV5-1
D gene: .
CDR3 length: 14
clone size: few
J gene: TRBJ2-3
CDR3 protein: CASSSAGGLDTQYF
CDR3 DNA: TGCGCCAGCAGCTCGGCTGGGGGCCTAGATACGCAGTATTTT

V gene: TRBV7-9
D gene: .
CDR3 length: 15
clone size: .
J gene: TRBJ2-4
CDR3 protein: CASSPQGITKNIQYF
CDR3 DNA: TGTGCCAGCAGTCCCCAGGGGATAACCAAAAACATTCAGTACTTC

V gene: TRBV28
D gene: .
CDR3 length: 12
clone size: .
J gene: TRBJ1-4
CDR3 protein: CASSLLREKLFF
CDR3 DNA: TGTGCCAGCAGTTTGCTTCGAGAAAAACTGTTTTTT

V gene: TRBV15
D gene: TRBD2
CDR3 length: 15
clone size: many
J gene: TRBJ2-3
CDR3 protein: CATSRSSGPGDTQYF
CDR3 DNA: TGTGCCACCAGCAGAAGTAGCGGGCCCGGGGATACGCAGTATTTT

V gene: TRBV9
D gene: .
CDR3 length: 12
clone size: .
J gene: TRBJ1-1
CDR3 protein: CASSTRTGEAFF
CDR3 DNA: TGTGCCAGCAGCACTCGGACTGGTGAAGCTTTCTTT

V gene: TRBV6-2/TRBV6-3
D gene: .
CDR3 length: 16
clone size: .
J gene: TRBJ2-1
CDR3 protein: CASSPTVAASYNEQFF
CDR3 DNA: TGTGCCAGCAGCCCGACGGTAGCGGCCTCCTACAATGAGCAGTTCTTC